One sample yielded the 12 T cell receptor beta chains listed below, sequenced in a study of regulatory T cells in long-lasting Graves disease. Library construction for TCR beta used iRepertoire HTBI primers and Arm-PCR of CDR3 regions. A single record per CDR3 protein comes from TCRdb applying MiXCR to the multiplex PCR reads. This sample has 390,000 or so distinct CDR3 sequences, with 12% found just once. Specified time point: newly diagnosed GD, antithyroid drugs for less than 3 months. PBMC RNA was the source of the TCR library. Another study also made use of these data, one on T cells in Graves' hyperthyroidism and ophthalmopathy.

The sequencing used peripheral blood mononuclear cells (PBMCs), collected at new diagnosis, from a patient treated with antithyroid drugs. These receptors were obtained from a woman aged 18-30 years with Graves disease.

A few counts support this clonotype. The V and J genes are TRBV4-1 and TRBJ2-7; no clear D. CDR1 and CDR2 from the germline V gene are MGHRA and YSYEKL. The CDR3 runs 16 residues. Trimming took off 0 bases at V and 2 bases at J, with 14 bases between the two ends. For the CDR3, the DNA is TGCGCCAGCAGCCAAGAGGCCTTCCTGGGCACCTACGAGCAGTACGTC. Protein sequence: CASSQEAFLGTYEQYV.

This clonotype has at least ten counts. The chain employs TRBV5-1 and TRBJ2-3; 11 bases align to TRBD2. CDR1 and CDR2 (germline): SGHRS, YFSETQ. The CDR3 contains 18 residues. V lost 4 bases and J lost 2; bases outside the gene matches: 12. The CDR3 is CASSATLAGGRHTDTQYF. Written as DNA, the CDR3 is TGCGCCAGCAGCGCAACCTTAGCGGGAGGGAGGCACACAGATACGCAGTATTTT.

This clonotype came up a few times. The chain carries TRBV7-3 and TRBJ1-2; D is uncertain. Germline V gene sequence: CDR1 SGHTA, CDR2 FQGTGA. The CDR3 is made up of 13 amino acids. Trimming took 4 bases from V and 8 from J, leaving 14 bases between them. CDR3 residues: CASSSPGSSGYTF. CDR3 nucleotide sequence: TGTGCCAGCAGCTCCCCCGGTTCGAGCGGCTACACCTTC.

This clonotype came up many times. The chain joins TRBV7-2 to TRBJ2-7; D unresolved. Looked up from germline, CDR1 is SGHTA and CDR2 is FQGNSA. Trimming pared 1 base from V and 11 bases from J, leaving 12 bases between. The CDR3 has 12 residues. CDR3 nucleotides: TGTGCCAGCAGCTTAGATAGAGATGGGAAGTACTTC. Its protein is CASSLDRDGKYF. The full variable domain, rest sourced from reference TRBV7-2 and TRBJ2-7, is GAGVSQSPSNKVTEKGKDVELRCDPISGHTALYWYRQSLGQGLEFLIYFQGNSAPDKSGLPSDRFSAERTGGSVSTLTIQRTQQEDSAVYLCASSLDRDGKYFGPGTRLTVT.

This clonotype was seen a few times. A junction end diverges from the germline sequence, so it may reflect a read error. In nucleotides, the CDR3 is TGCGCCAGCAGCCAAGGCACCAACCGGGACAGCTTACTCTTC. It specifies CASSQGTNRDSLLF. The genes are TRBV4-1 and TRBJ2-1, with 7 positions matching TRBD1. CDR3 size: 14 residues. The germline V gene encodes CDR1 MGHRA and CDR2 YSYEKL.

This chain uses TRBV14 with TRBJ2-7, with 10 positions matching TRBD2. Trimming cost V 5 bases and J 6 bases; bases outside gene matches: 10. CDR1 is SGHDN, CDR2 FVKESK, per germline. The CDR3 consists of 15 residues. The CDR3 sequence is CASSFLSGRAGEQYF. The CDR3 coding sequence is TGTGCCAGCAGCTTTTTAAGCGGGAGGGCTGGCGAGCAGTACTTC.

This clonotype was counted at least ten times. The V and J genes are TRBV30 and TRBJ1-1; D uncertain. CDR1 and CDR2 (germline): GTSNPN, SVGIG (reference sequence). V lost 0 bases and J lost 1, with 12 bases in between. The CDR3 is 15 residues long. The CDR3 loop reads CAWSVLGGPNTEAFF. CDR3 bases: TGTGCCTGGAGTGTTTTAGGAGGGCCGAACACTGAAGCTTTCTTT.

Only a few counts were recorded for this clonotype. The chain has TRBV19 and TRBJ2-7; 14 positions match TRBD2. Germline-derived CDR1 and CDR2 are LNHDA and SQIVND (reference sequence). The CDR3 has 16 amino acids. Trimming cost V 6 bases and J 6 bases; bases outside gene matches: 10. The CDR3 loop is CASSAGLAGDYSEQYV. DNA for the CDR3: TGTGCCAGTAGCGCGGGACTAGCGGGGGACTACAGCGAGCAGTACGTC.

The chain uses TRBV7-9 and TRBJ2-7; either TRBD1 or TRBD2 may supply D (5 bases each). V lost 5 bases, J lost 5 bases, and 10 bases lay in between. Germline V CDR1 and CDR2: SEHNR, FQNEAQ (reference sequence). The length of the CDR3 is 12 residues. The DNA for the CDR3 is TGTGCCAGCAGCGGAAGGGACGACGAGCAGTACGTC. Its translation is CASSGRDDEQYV.

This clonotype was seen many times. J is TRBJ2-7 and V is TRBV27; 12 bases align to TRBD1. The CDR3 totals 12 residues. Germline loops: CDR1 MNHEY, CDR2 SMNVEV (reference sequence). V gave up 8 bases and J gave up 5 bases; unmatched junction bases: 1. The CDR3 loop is CASRDRGHEQYF. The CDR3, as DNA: TGTGCCAGCCGGGACAGGGGGCACGAGCAGTACTTC.

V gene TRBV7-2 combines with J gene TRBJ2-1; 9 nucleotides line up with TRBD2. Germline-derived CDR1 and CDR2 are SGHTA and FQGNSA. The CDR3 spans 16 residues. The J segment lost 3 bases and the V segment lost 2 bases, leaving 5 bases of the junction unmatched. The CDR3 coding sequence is TGTGCCAGCAGCTTATATGGTAGCGGGAGCTACAATGAGCAGTTCTTC. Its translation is CASSLYGSGSYNEQFF.

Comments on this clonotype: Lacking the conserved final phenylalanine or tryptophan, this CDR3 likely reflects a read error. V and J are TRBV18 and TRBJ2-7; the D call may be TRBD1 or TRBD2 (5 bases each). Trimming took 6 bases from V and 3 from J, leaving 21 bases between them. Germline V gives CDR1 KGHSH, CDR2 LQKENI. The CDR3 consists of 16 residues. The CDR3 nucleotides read TGTGCCAGCTCCGCCCCCCGCCCGGGGACCTTCTACGAGCAGTACCTC. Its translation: CASSAPRPGTFYEQYL.